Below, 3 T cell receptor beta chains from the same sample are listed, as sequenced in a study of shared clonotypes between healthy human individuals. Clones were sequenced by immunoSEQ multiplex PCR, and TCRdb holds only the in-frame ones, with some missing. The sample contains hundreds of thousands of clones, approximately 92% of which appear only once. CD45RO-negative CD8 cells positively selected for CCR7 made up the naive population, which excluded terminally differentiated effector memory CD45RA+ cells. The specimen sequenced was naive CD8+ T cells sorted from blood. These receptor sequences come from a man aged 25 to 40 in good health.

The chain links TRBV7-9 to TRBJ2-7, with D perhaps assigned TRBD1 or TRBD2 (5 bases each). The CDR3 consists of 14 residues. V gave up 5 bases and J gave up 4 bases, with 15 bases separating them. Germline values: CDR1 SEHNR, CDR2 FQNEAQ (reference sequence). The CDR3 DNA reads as TGTGCCAGCAGCCCACTTGGGGGACCTTACGAGCAGTACTTC. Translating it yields CASSPLGGPYEQYF.

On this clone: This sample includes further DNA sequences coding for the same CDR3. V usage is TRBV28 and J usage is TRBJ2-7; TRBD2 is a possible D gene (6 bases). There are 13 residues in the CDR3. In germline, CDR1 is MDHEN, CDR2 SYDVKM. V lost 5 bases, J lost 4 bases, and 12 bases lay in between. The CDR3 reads CASSRRGGYEQYF. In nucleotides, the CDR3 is TGTGCCAGCAGTCGGAGGGGTGGATACGAGCAGTACTTC.

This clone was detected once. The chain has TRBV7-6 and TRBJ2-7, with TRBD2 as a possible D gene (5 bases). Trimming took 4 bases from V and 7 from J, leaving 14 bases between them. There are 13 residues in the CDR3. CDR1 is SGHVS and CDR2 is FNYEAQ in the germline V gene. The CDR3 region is CASSSRGAGEQYF. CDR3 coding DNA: TGTGCCAGCAGCTCACGGGGAGCTGGGGAGCAGTACTTC.